The 4 T cell receptor beta chains below were found in one sample sequenced in a study of blood T cell repertoires in COVID-19. The table came from immunoSEQ multiplex PCR; TCRdb's copy has only in-frame clones and leaves some out. Of hundreds of thousands of clones listed, roughly 89% are singletons. Material: peripheral blood. The receptors were sampled from a man aged 35 to 55 with acute or convalescent COVID-19.

The V and J genes are TRBV30 and TRBJ2-2; D perhaps matches TRBD2 (6 bases). CDR1 is GTSNPN and CDR2 is SVGIG in the germline V gene (reference sequence). V was pared by 1 base and J by 5 bases, with 17 bases between. The CDR3 is made up of 16 amino acids. This CDR3 reads CAWSGRDFLGTGELFF. DNA of the CDR3: TGTGCCTGGAGTGGGAGGGATTTCCTAGGGACCGGGGAGCTGTTTTTT.

The chain links TRBV5-1 to TRBJ1-1; D remains ambiguous. The CDR3 is made up of 15 amino acids. Per germline, CDR1 SGHRS and CDR2 YFSETQ. Trimming left V 4 bases short and J 0 bases short, with 13 bases between. In DNA form, the CDR3 reads TGCGCCAGCAGCCCTGACACGTTAATGAACACTGAAGCTTTCTTT. It specifies CASSPDTLMNTEAFF.

The chain employs TRBV15 and TRBJ2-2; the match to TRBD2 covers 8 bases. V shed 6 bases and J 7 bases; nucleotides not matched to a gene: 10. This CDR3 is 15 amino acids long. The germline CDR1 and CDR2 sequences are LNHNV and YYDKDF (reference sequence). The CDR3 sequence: CATSWAGGSGGELFF. The CDR3 bases are TGTGCCACCAGTTGGGCGGGGGGCTCAGGCGGGGAGCTGTTTTTT.

This rearrangement joins TRBV5-6 to TRBJ2-7; no firm D call. Germline V lookup: CDR1 SGHDT, CDR2 YYEEEE. The CDR3 covers 13 residues. V lost 3 bases, J lost 5 bases, and 12 bases lay in between. The CDR3 loop reads CASSSGFADEQYF. The CDR3 region has the DNA TGTGCCAGCAGCTCCGGGTTTGCGGACGAGCAGTACTTC.